A selection of T cell receptor beta chains follows, all from one sample in a study of blood T cell repertoires in COVID-19. Data came from immunoSEQ multiplex PCR; TCRdb stores just in-frame clones and leaves some out. The profile covers about 320,000 clones, with 85% appearing a single time and about 1.9% taken by the ten largest. The source material was PBMCs or T cells enriched from blood (not recorded which). These receptors originate from a woman in her 30s who had been exposed to COVID-19. Both conserved end residues are part of each CDR3. A D gene is named only where the DNA matches it firmly. Clone size is stated in some rows and not others, as once, few, many or a class when expanded.

v_call,d_call,j_call,clone_size,cdr3_nt,cdr3_aa
TRBV28,TRBD2,TRBJ2-2,.,TGTGCCAGCAGCTCCCCCGGCGGGAGTGAGAACGGGGAGCTGTTTTTT,CASSSPGGSENGELFF
TRBV9,.,TRBJ1-1,once,TGTGCCAGCAGCGTAGACGCCAGGGGAAGCACTGAAGCTTTCTTT,CASSVDARGSTEAFF
TRBV19,TRBD1,TRBJ1-4,.,TGTGCCAGTAGGAGGACAGGAGCAGTTGCAACTAATGAAAAACTGTTTTTT,CASRRTGAVATNEKLFF
TRBV10-3,TRBD2,TRBJ2-5,.,TGTGCCATCAGTAAGACCGCCCCGGGGGGGAGTGGAGGGGAGACCCAGTACTTC,CAISKTAPGGSGGETQYF
TRBV28,TRBD1,TRBJ1-5,.,TGTGCCAGCAGTTCTGACAGGGTTGGCAATCAGCCCCAGCATTTT,CASSSDRVGNQPQHF
TRBV29-1,.,TRBJ2-2,.,TGCAGCGTTGGAAGAGCGGGCGGTATCGCGGGAAGCACCGGGGAGCTGTTTTTT,CSVGRAGGIAGSTGELFF
TRBV4-3,.,TRBJ2-3,once,TGCGCCAGCAGCCAAGATACACGCAGCGGAGTAGACGCAGATACGCAGTATTTT,CASSQDTRSGVDADTQYF
TRBV19,TRBD2,TRBJ2-5,.,TGTGCCAGTAGTAGGACTAGCGGGAGGGCCGCAGGGGAGCAATCAACCCAGTACTTC,CASSRTSGRAAGEQSTQYF
TRBV5-6,.,TRBJ1-2,.,TGTGCCAGCAGCTTGGTATCGGGGTACTATGGCTACACCTTC,CASSLVSGYYGYTF
TRBV10-3,.,TRBJ2-2,.,TGTGCCATCTCGGTATCAGGGCGCGGGGAGCTGTTTTTT,CAISVSGRGELFF
TRBV28,.,TRBJ1-2,.,TGTGCCAGCAGTTCTCTTGAACCAGGCAATTTTGGCTACACCTTC,CASSSLEPGNFGYTF
TRBV5-8,TRBD2,TRBJ2-5,.,TGTGCCAGCAGCCGGGAGGGAGGAGAGACCCAGTACTTC,CASSREGGETQYF
TRBV9,.,TRBJ2-5,.,TGTGCCAGCAGCACTAGTGCCTGGGAGACCCAGTACTTC,CASSTSAWETQYF
TRBV19,.,TRBJ1-2,.,TGTGCCAGTAGACCTGAACGGGGTCCCTTTGGCTACACCTTC,CASRPERGPFGYTF
TRBV3-1/TRBV3-2,TRBD2,TRBJ2-2,few,TGTGCCAGCAGCCTTCTAGCGGGAGGCCTCACCGGGGAGCTGTTTTTT,CASSLLAGGLTGELFF
TRBV6-4,TRBD1,TRBJ1-5,.,TGTGCCAGCAGTGAGGGGACAGGGAATCAGCCCCAGCATTTT,CASSEGTGNQPQHF
TRBV14,.,TRBJ2-2,few,TGTGCCAGCAGCCCCGGGCGGGACACCGGGGAGCTGTTTTTT,CASSPGRDTGELFF
TRBV18,.,TRBJ2-2,once,TGTGCCAGCTCACCACCGAGAGGGAACACCGGGGAGCTGTTTTTT,CASSPPRGNTGELFF
TRBV18,.,TRBJ1-6,.,TGTGCCAGCTCACCACCGTCCACTTATAATTCACCCCTCCACTTT,CASSPPSTYNSPLHF
TRBV12-3/TRBV12-4,.,TRBJ1-5,once,TGTGCCAGCAGCCAATCGGGGGGGCAGCCCCAGCATTTT,CASSQSGGQPQHF
TRBV29-1,.,TRBJ2-1,.,TGCAGCGTTGAAGCTGGGGGCGCGGTTGAGCAGTTCTTC,CSVEAGGAVEQFF
TRBV6-5,.,TRBJ1-5,.,TGTGCCAGCAGTAACGACAGGATCAATCAGCCCCAGCATTTT,CASSNDRINQPQHF
TRBV15,.,TRBJ1-2,few,TGTGCCACCAGCAGTCGGACAGCTAACTATGGCTACACCTTC,CATSSRTANYGYTF
TRBV28,.,TRBJ1-1,once,TGTGCCAGCACCCCAAGGAGGTACACTGAAGCTTTCTTT,CASTPRRYTEAFF
TRBV10-2,.,TRBJ2-1,few,TGCGCCAGCAGTGGGGTCGGGACCTACAATGAGCAGTTCTTC,CASSGVGTYNEQFF
TRBV19,TRBD2,TRBJ2-2,.,TGTGCCAGTAGTGTTCGACTAGCGTCCAACACCGGGGAGCTGTTTTTT,CASSVRLASNTGELFF
TRBV5-1,TRBD2,TRBJ2-7,.,TGCGCCAGCAGCCCTGGCATAGCGGGAGGTTCCTACGAGCAGTACTTC,CASSPGIAGGSYEQYF
TRBV30,.,TRBJ1-4,.,TGTGCCTGGAAAGTCACAGGGACGCAAAAACTGTTTTTT,CAWKVTGTQKLFF
TRBV15,TRBD1,TRBJ2-1,.,TGTGCCACCAGCAGAGATCTATCGGGACAGGGGGCCGATGAGCAGTTCTTC,CATSRDLSGQGADEQFF
TRBV28,.,TRBJ2-5,once,TGTGCCAGCAGTTTAGAAGGAGGAGAGACCCAGTACTTC,CASSLEGGETQYF
TRBV7-2,TRBD2,TRBJ2-3,.,TGTGCCAGCAGCTTAGCGACTAGCGGGCCCACAGATACGCAGTATTTT,CASSLATSGPTDTQYF
TRBV28,TRBD2,TRBJ2-1,.,TGTGCCAGCAGTCCGCCGCCGGGACTAGCGGCAAATGAGCAGTTCTTC,CASSPPPGLAANEQFF
TRBV2,.,TRBJ2-1,.,TGTGCCAGCAGTGAAGGGGGGCCGGAACCCAATGAGCAGTTCTTC,CASSEGGPEPNEQFF
TRBV3-1/TRBV3-2,TRBD2,TRBJ2-5,.,TGTGCCAGCAGCCTGACTAGCGGGGGGCCTCTCCAAGAGACCCAGTACTTC,CASSLTSGGPLQETQYF
TRBV9,TRBD2,TRBJ2-1,.,TGTGCCAGCAGCGTAGATATTGTGGAATTACGCGGGGGGGCCCATGAGCAGTTCTTC,CASSVDIVELRGGAHEQFF
TRBV5-4,TRBD1,TRBJ2-5,.,TGTGCCAGCAGCTTGTCCGGGACAGTTCACGGAGAGACCCAGTACTTC,CASSLSGTVHGETQYF
TRBV19,.,TRBJ2-2,.,TGTGCCAGTAGTATGGAGGGCACCGGGGAGCTGTTTTTT,CASSMEGTGELFF
TRBV30,.,TRBJ1-1,.,TGTGCCTGTCAGTTGGGGCCCCTTAGCACTGAAGCTTTCTTT,CACQLGPLSTEAFF
TRBV28,TRBD2,TRBJ2-1,.,TGTGCCAGCAGAATCATACTAGCGGGAGATCACAATGAGCAGTTCTTC,CASRIILAGDHNEQFF
TRBV6-1,TRBD2,TRBJ2-1,.,TGTGCCAGCAGTGATGAGCGGGGCTCCTACAATGAGCAGTTCTTC,CASSDERGSYNEQFF
TRBV7-8,.,TRBJ1-3,.,TGTGCCAGCAGCTTAGAGGGGATAGTCTCTACTGGAAACACCATATATTTT,CASSLEGIVSTGNTIYF
TRBV6-5,.,TRBJ1-3,.,TGTGCCAGCAGTTACTCAAAGGGGCGCTCTGGAAACACCATATATTTT,CASSYSKGRSGNTIYF